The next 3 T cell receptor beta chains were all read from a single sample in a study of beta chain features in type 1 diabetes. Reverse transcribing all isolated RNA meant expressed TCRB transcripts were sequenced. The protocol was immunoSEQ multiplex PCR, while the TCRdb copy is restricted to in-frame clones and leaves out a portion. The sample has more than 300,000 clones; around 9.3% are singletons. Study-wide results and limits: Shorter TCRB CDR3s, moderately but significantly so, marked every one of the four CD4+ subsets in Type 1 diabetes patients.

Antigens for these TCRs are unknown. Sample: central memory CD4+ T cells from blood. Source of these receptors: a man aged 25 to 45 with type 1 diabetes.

This chain's CDR3 is CASAPPTGRVETQYF. CDR3 nucleotide sequence: TGTGCTAGTGCCCCCCCGACAGGGAGGGTGGAGACCCAGTACTTC. This sequence joins TRBV12-5 and TRBJ2-5; either TRBD1 or TRBD2 may supply D (7 bases each). Trimming shortened V by 7 bases and J by 5 bases, and 20 bases separated the two germline ends. The CDR3 contains 15 residues. Germline CDR1 is LGHNT and CDR2 is FRNRAP.

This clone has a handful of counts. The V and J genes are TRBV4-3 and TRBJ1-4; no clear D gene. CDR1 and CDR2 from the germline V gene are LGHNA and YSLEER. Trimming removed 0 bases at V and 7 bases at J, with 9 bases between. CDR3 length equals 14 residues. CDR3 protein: CASSQDIAFEKLFF. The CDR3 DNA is TGCGCCAGCAGCCAAGACATAGCGTTTGAAAAACTGTTTTTT.

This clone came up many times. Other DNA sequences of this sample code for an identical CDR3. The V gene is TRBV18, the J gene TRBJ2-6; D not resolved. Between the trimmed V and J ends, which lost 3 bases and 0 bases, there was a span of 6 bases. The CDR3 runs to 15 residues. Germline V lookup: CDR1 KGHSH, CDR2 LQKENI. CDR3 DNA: TGTGCCAGCTCACCCGAACTCTCTGGGGCCAACGTCCTGACTTTC. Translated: CASSPELSGANVLTF.